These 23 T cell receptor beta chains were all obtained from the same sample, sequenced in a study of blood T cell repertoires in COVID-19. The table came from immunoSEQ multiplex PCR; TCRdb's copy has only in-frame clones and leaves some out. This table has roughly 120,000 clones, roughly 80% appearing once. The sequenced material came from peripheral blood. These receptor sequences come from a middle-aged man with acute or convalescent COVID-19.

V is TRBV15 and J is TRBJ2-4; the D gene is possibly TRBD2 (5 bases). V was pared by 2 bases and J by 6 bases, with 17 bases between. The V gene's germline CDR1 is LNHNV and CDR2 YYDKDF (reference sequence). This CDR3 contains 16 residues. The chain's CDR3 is CATSRLGGGKGNIQYF. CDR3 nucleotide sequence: TGTGCCACCAGCAGATTAGGAGGTGGTAAAGGAAACATTCAGTACTTC. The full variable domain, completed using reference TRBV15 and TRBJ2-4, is DAMVIQNPRYQVTQFGKPVTLSCSQTLNHNVMYWYQQKSSQAPKLLFHYYDKDFNNEADTPDNFQSRRPNTSFCFLDIRSPGLGDTAMYLCATSRLGGGKGNIQYFGAGTRLSVL.

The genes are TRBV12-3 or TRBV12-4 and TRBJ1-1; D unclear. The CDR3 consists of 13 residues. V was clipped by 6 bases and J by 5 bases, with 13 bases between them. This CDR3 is CASSLEGVTEAFF. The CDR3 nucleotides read TGTGCCAGCAGCCTCGAGGGAGTTACTGAAGCTTTCTTT.

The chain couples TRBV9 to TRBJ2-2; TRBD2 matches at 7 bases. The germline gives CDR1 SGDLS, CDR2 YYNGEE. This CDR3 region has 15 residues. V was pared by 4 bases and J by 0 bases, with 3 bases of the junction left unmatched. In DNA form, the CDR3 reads TGTGCCAGCAGCACCGGGACTACGAACACCGGGGAGCTGTTTTTT. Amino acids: CASSTGTTNTGELFF.

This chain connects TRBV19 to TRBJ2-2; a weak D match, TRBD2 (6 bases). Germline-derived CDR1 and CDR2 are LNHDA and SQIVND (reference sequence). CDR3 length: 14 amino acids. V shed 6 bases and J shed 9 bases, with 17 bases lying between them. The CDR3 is CASREGGPGRELFF. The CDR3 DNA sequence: TGTGCCAGTAGGGAGGGCGGCCCCGGGCGGGAGCTGTTTTTT.

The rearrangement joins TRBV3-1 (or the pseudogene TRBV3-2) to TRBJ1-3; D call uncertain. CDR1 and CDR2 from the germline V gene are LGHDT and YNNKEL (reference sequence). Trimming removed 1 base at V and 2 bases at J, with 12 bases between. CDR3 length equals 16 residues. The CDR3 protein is CASSQGAFTTGNTIYF. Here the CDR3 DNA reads TGTGCCAGCAGCCAAGGGGCCTTTACGACTGGAAACACCATATATTTT.

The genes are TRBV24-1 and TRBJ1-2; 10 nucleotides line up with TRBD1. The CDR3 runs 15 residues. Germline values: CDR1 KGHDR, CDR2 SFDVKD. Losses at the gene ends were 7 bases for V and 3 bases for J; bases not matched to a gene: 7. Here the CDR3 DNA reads TGTGCCACCAGCCAGACAGGGGGCAAAGACTATGGCTACACCTTC. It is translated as CATSQTGGKDYGYTF.

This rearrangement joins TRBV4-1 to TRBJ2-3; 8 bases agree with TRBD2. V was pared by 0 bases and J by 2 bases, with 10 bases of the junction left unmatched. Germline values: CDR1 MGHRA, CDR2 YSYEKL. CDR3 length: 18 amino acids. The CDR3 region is CASSQDARLAGSTDTQYF. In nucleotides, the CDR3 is TGCGCCAGCAGCCAAGATGCGCGGCTAGCGGGTTCCACAGATACGCAGTATTTT.

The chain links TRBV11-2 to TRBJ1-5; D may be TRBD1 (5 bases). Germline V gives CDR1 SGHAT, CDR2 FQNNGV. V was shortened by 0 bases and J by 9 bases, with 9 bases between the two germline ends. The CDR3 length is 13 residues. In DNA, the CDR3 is TGTGCCAGCAGCTTAGACAGGGAACTGCCCCAGCATTTT. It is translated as CASSLDRELPQHF.

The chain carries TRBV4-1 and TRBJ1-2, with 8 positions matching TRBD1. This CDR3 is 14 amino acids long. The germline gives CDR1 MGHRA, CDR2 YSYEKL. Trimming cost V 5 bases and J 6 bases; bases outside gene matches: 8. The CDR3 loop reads CASSNQGALNGYTF. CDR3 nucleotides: TGCGCCAGCAGCAATCAGGGGGCGCTTAATGGCTACACCTTC.

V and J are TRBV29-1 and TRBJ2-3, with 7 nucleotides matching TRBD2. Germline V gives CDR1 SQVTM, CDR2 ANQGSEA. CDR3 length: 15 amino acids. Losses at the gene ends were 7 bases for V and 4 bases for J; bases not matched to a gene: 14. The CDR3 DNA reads TGCAGCGACCGAACCGGACTAGGTTTCGCAGATACGCAGTATTTT. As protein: CSDRTGLGFADTQYF.

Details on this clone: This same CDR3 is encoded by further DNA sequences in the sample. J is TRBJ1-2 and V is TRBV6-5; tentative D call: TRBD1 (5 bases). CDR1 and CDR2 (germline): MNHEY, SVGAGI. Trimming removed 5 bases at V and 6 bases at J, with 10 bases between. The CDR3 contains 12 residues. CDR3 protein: CASSRTGDGYTF. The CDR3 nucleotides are TGTGCCAGCAGTCGAACGGGGGATGGCTACACCTTC.

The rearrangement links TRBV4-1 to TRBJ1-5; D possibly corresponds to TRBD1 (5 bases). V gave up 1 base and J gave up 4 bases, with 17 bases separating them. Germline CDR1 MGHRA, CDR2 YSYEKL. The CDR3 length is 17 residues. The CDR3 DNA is TGCGCCAGCAGCCAAGGGTGGGCGACAGAACTTAATCAGCCCCAGCATTTT. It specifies CASSQGWATELNQPQHF.

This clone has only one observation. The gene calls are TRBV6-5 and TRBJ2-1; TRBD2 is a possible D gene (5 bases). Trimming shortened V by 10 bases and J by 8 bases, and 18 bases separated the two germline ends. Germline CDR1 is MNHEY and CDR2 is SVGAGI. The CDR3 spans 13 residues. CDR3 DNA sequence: TGTGCCACCCGCTTACGGGGTCTTTATGAGCAGTTCTTC. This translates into CATRLRGLYEQFF.

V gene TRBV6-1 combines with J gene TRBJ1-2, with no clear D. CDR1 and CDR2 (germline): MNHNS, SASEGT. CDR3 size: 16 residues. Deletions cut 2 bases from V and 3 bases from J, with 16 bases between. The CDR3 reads CASSEIYRYPYYGYTF. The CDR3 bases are TGTGCCAGCAGTGAAATTTACAGATACCCGTACTATGGCTACACCTTC.

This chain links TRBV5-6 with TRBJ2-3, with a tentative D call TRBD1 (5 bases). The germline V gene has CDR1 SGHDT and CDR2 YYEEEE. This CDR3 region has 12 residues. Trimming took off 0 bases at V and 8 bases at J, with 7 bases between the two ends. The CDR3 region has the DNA TGTGCCAGCAGCTTGGCAGGGCGTACGCAGTATTTT. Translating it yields CASSLAGRTQYF.

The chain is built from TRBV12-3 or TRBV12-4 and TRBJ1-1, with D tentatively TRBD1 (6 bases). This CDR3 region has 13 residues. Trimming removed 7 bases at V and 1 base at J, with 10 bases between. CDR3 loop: CASNPGQNTEAFF. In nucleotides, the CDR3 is TGTGCCAGCAACCCGGGACAGAACACTGAAGCTTTCTTT.

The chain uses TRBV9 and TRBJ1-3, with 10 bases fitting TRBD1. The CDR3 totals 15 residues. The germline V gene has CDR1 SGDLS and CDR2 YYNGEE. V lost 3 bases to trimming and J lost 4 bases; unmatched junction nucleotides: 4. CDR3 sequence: CASSGDRGPGNTIYF. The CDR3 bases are TGTGCCAGCAGCGGGGACAGGGGACCAGGAAACACCATATATTTT.

DNA for the CDR3: TGTGCCAGCAGCCAAGATGGGAGGGTGCAGTACTTC. It yields the protein CASSQDGRVQYF. The chain has TRBV3-1 (or the pseudogene TRBV3-2) and TRBJ2-7; 7 bases agree with TRBD2. V gave up 0 bases and J gave up 9 bases; unmatched junction bases: 2. Germline CDR1 LGHDT, CDR2 YNNKEL (reference sequence). The CDR3 sequence is 12 residues long.

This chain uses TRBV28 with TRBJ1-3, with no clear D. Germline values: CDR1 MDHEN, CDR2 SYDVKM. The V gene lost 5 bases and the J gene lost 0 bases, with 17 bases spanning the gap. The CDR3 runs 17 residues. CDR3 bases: TGTGCCAGCAGTCCATCTTCCCTTTCCAGCTCTGGAAACACCATATATTTT. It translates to CASSPSSLSSSGNTIYF.

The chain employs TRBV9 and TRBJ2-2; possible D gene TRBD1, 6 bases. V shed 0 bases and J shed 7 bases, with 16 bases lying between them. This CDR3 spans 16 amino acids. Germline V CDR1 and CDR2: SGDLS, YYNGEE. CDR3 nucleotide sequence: TGTGCCAGCAGCGTAGTCCCCTGGGGGCAGGGCGGGGAGCTGTTTTTT. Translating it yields CASSVVPWGQGGELFF. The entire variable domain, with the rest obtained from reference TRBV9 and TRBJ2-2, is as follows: DSGVTQTPKHLITATGQRVTLRCSPRSGDLSVYWYQQSLDQGLQFLIQYYNGEERAKGNILERFSAQQFPDLHSELNLSSLELGDSALYFCASSVVPWGQGGELFFGEGSRLTVL.

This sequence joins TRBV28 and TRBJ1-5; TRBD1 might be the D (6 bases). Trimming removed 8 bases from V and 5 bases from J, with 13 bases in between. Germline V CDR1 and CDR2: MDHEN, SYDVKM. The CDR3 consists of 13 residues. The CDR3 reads CASLQGGHQPQHF. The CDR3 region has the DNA TGTGCCAGCTTACAGGGTGGACATCAGCCCCAGCATTTT.

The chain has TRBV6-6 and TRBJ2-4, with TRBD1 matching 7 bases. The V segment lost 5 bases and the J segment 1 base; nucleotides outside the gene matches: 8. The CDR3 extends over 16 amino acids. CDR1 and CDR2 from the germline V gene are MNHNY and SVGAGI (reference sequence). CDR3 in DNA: TGTGCCAGCAGTCGACCGGGACAGCTTGCCAAAAACATTCAGTACTTC. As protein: CASSRPGQLAKNIQYF.

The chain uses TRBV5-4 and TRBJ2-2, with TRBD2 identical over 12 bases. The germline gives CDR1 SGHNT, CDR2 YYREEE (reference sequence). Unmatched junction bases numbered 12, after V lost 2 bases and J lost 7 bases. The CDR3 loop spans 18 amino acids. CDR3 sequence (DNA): TGTGCCAGCAGCTTAAGGTCACTAGCGGGAGGATTCGGCGGGGAGCTGTTTTTT. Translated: CASSLRSLAGGFGGELFF.